The 15 T cell receptor beta chains in this list originate from one sample, sequenced in a study of identical twins (dated by TCRdb to about 2016). Library creation used 5' RACE. Instrument on record: Illumina HiSeq 2000. TCRdb's own reprocessing of the public reads used fastp at Q25 and MiXCR and kept productive beta chains. For every CDR3 protein sequence, its rows merge into one entry that carries the most common genes and DNA. The table for this sample lists some 730,000 distinct CDR3 sequences; roughly 20% of them were counted only once. The biggest ten clones account for around 13% of the sample. The data also belong to a second study, concerning T cells expressing NK-cell markers.

Material for sequencing was PBMCs. The receptors come from a woman aged 18-29 years in good health.

This clonotype came up a few times. The rearrangement links TRBV2 to TRBJ2-3; 9 bases agree with TRBD2. J was trimmed by 4 bases and V by 7 bases; bases with no gene match: 3. Germline V gives CDR1 SNHLY, CDR2 FYNNEI. This CDR3 is built from 13 residues. The CDR3 sequence is CASTREGADTQYF. The CDR3 DNA sequence: TGTGCCAGCACGCGGGAGGGAGCAGATACGCAGTATTTT.

This chain connects TRBV4-2 to TRBJ2-1; 14 bases are shared with TRBD2. The CDR3 is 21 amino acids. Germline CDR1 is LGHNA and CDR2 is YNFKEQ. With V trimmed by 3 bases and J by 9 bases, 22 bases remained unmatched. CDR3 sequence reads: CASSHPLSGTSGSKEYGEQFF. CDR3 DNA: TGTGCCAGCAGCCACCCTCTCTCCGGGACTAGCGGGAGTAAAGAGTATGGTGAGCAGTTCTTC.

This clonotype was picked up a small number of times. This sequence joins TRBV12-3 or TRBV12-4 and TRBJ1-1, with D possibly TRBD1 on 5 matching bases. Between the trimmed V and J ends, which lost 7 bases and 1 base, there was a span of 13 bases. CDR3 length equals 14 residues. The CDR3 bases are TGTGCCAGCAAGGACGGACACCCGAACACTGAAGCTTTCTTT. Translated: CASKDGHPNTEAFF.

The chain combines TRBV20-1 with TRBJ2-7, with D hard to call. V lost 2 bases to trimming and J lost 2 bases, with 7 bases between them. The CDR3 totals 12 residues. The germline CDR1 and CDR2 sequences are DFQATT and SNEGSKA (reference sequence). CDR3 sequence (DNA): TGCAGTGCTAGATACCTAACCTACGAGCAGTACTTC. Translation: CSARYLTYEQYF.

The chain combines TRBV5-1 with TRBJ2-1, with TRBD2 as a possible D gene (6 bases). In germline, CDR1 is SGHRS, CDR2 YFSETQ. The CDR3 totals 14 residues. V lost 3 bases and J lost 8, with 15 bases in between. The CDR3 protein is CASSWQGGGHEQFF. DNA of the CDR3: TGCGCCAGCAGCTGGCAGGGAGGTGGGCATGAGCAGTTCTTC.

CDR3 sequence (DNA): TGCGCCAGCAGCTCCATCTGGAATGAGCAGTTCTTC. It is translated as CASSSIWNEQFF. J is TRBJ2-1 and V is TRBV5-1; D unresolved. Germline CDR1 is SGHRS and CDR2 is YFSETQ. Deletions cut 3 bases from V and 7 bases from J, with 8 bases between. CDR3 length equals 12 residues.

The CDR3 spells CASSRGSTDEQFF. For the CDR3, the DNA is TGCGCCAGCAGCCGCGGGAGTACAGATGAGCAGTTCTTC. V and J are TRBV5-1 and TRBJ2-1; 7 nucleotides match TRBD2. V lost 4 bases, J lost 8 bases, and 6 bases stayed unmatched. The CDR3 length is 13 residues. Germline-derived CDR1 and CDR2 are SGHRS and YFSETQ.

This chain links TRBV29-1 with TRBJ1-1; D is ambiguous. Between the trimmed V and J ends, which lost 5 bases and 0 bases, there was a span of 7 bases. The CDR3 has 12 residues. Germline V lookup: CDR1 SQVTM, CDR2 ANQGSEA. The CDR3 region is CSVLTVNTEAFF. The CDR3 DNA follows: TGCAGCGTTCTAACAGTGAACACTGAAGCTTTCTTT.

In its sample, this clonotype was seen many times. This chain links TRBV5-1 with TRBJ1-1; no firm D call. Germline V lookup: CDR1 SGHRS, CDR2 YFSETQ. The CDR3 covers 11 residues. Trimming shortened V by 5 bases and J by 2 bases, and 4 bases separated the two germline ends. CDR3 in amino acids: CASRINTEAFF. CDR3 DNA sequence: TGCGCCAGCAGGATTAACACTGAAGCTTTCTTT.

The sample holds a few counts of this clonotype. This sequence joins TRBV6-1 and TRBJ2-7; D not resolved. The ends were cut back, 0 bases at V and 6 bases at J, with 6 bases in the middle. CDR3 length: 12 residues. Looked up from germline, CDR1 is MNHNS and CDR2 is SASEGT. Here the CDR3 reads CASSEAPSEQYF. In nucleotides, the CDR3 is TGTGCCAGCAGTGAAGCTCCCAGCGAGCAGTACTTC.

The chain uses TRBV9 and TRBJ2-1; 10 bases are shared with TRBD2. The CDR3 is made up of 16 amino acids. Trimming cost V 1 base and J 9 bases; bases outside gene matches: 10. CDR1 is SGDLS and CDR2 is YYNGEE in the germline V gene. CDR3 loop: CASSVNGASGRSEQFF. CDR3 in DNA: TGTGCCAGCAGCGTAAATGGGGCTAGCGGGAGAAGTGAGCAGTTCTTC.

This clonotype came up a few times. The rearrangement uses TRBV4-3 and TRBJ2-1; TRBD2 matches at 9 bases. The germline gives CDR1 LGHNA, CDR2 YSLEER. With V trimmed by 0 bases and J by 9 bases, 6 bases remained unmatched. CDR3 size: 15 residues. The chain's CDR3 is CASSQELAGASEQFF. DNA of the CDR3: TGCGCCAGCAGCCAAGAATTAGCGGGGGCCAGTGAGCAGTTCTTC.

This clonotype was found a few times. CDR3 in amino acids: CSARTTSGRAKDTQYF. For the CDR3, the DNA is TGCAGTGCTAGGACTACTAGCGGGAGGGCCAAGGATACGCAGTATTTT. The rearrangement uses TRBV20-1 and TRBJ2-3, with TRBD2 matching over 13 bases. V shed 3 bases and J 6 bases; nucleotides not matched to a gene: 9. The CDR3 consists of 16 residues. The germline CDR1 and CDR2 sequences are DFQATT and SNEGSKA (reference sequence).

J is TRBJ1-6 and V is TRBV5-1; a possible D gene is TRBD1 (5 bases). The V end was cut by 0 bases, the J end by 5 bases, with 6 bases between. This CDR3 is 14 amino acids long. Germline loops: CDR1 SGHRS, CDR2 YFSETQ. The CDR3 here is CASSLEQDNSPLHF. The CDR3 DNA reads TGCGCCAGCAGCTTGGAACAGGATAATTCACCCCTCCACTTT.

The table lists this clonotype with a few counts. The rearrangement joins TRBV25-1 to TRBJ2-5, with 13 bases matching TRBD2. This CDR3 contains 17 residues. V lost 4 bases, J lost 2 bases, and 7 bases stayed unmatched. CDR1 and CDR2 (germline): MGHDK, SYGVNS. CDR3 nucleotides: TGTGCCAGCAGTGGCTTTGGACTAGCGGGGGAACAAGAGACCCAGTACTTC. Its protein product is CASSGFGLAGEQETQYF.